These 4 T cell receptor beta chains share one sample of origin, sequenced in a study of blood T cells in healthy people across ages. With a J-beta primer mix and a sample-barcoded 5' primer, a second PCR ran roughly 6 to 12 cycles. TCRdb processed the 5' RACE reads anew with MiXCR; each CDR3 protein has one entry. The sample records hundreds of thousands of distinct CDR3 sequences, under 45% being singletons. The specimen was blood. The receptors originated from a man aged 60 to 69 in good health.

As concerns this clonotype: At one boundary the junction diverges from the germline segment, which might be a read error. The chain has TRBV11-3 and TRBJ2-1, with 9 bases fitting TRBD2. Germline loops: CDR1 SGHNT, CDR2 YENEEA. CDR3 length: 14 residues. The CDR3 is CASSRGLAGDERFF. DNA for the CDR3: TGTGCCAGCAGCCGGGGACTAGCAGGCGATGAGCGGTTCTTC.

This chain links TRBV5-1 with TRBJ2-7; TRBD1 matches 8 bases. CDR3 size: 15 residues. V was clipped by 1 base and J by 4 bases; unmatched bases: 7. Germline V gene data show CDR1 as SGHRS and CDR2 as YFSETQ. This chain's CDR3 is CASSLTGTGQYEQYF. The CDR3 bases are TGCGCCAGCAGCTTGACCGGGACAGGACAATACGAGCAGTACTTC.

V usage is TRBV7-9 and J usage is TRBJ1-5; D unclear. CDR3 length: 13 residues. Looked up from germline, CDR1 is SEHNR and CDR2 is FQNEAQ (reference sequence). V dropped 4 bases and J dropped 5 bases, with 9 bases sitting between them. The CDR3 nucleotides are TGTGCCAGCAGCTCCAGTGGGGATCAGCCCCAGCATTTT. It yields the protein CASSSSGDQPQHF.

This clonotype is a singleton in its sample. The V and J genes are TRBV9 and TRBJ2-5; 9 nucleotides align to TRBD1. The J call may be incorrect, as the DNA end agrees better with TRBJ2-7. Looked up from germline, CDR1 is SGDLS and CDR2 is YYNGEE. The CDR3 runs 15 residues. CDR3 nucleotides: TGTGCCAGCAGCGTAGAGGACAGGGGCGGGTACGAGCAGTACTTC. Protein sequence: CASSVEDRGGYEQYF.